A selection of T cell receptor beta chains follows, all from one sample in a study of cytomegalovirus exposure and HLA in healthy donors. This table comes from immunoSEQ multiplex PCR, and its TCRdb copy is limited to in-frame clones, with some not included. This sample has about 65,000 clones, with approximately 80% found just once. The sequenced sample consisted of PBMCs. The receptors shown here come from a girl between 10 and 17 years old in good health and CMV-seropositive. Each CDR3 is given with its conserved first and last residue. Each record gives: CDR3 DNA, CDR3 protein, J gene, V gene, D gene, clone size. D genes are given only for firm matches. Some rows have no size entry. The others give once, few or many, or a class for an expanded clone.

cdr3_nt: TGTGCCAGCAGCGTAGAGGGGACTAGGGATGAGACCCAGTACTTC; cdr3_aa: CASSVEGTRDETQYF; j_call: TRBJ2-5; v_call: TRBV9; d_call: TRBD2; clone_size: once
cdr3_nt: TGTGCCAGCACGGTGGATGGGACAGGAAATAATTCACCCCTCCACTTT; cdr3_aa: CASTVDGTGNNSPLHF; j_call: TRBJ1-6; v_call: TRBV7-9; d_call: TRBD1; clone_size: .
cdr3_nt: TGTGCCAGCAGTTTCGATAGCGGGGCCGGAGAGACCCAGTACTTC; cdr3_aa: CASSFDSGAGETQYF; j_call: TRBJ2-5; v_call: TRBV2; d_call: TRBD2; clone_size: .
cdr3_nt: TGTGCCTGGAGTGTACTCAGGGGCTTAGCTAACTATGGCTACACCTTC; cdr3_aa: CAWSVLRGLANYGYTF; j_call: TRBJ1-2; v_call: TRBV30; d_call: .; clone_size: .
cdr3_nt: TGTGCCAGCAACCCTGCAGGGACAGGCTTCTCTGGAAACACCATATATTTT; cdr3_aa: CASNPAGTGFSGNTIYF; j_call: TRBJ1-3; v_call: TRBV28; d_call: TRBD1; clone_size: .
cdr3_nt: TGTGCCAGCAGCTCTAGGACTACCCTATCCGCCTACGAGCAGTACTTC; cdr3_aa: CASSSRTTLSAYEQYF; j_call: TRBJ2-7; v_call: TRBV5-4; d_call: .; clone_size: .
cdr3_nt: TGTGCCAGCAGCTCGCATCAGGGGGCTGGGGCCAACGTCCTGACTTTC; cdr3_aa: CASSSHQGAGANVLTF; j_call: TRBJ2-6; v_call: TRBV7-2; d_call: TRBD1; clone_size: .
cdr3_nt: TGTGCCATCCGGACAGCACCCACAGATACGCAGTATTTT; cdr3_aa: CAIRTAPTDTQYF; j_call: TRBJ2-3; v_call: TRBV6-1; d_call: .; clone_size: .
cdr3_nt: TGTGCCAGCAGCTTGACCCCGGGACAGACTAATGAAAAACTGTTTTTT; cdr3_aa: CASSLTPGQTNEKLFF; j_call: TRBJ1-4; v_call: TRBV11-2; d_call: TRBD1; clone_size: .
cdr3_nt: TGTGCCAGCAGCGGTACCGGGACAGGGGGTATCGATGAGCAGTTCTTC; cdr3_aa: CASSGTGTGGIDEQFF; j_call: TRBJ2-1; v_call: TRBV9; d_call: TRBD1; clone_size: .
cdr3_nt: TGCGCCAGCAGCTTAACCAGTACCGGGGAGCTGTTTTTT; cdr3_aa: CASSLTSTGELFF; j_call: TRBJ2-2; v_call: TRBV5-1; d_call: .; clone_size: .
cdr3_nt: TGCGCCAGCAGCCAGGACAGGGGACGGCAGGGAAACACCATATATTTT; cdr3_aa: CASSQDRGRQGNTIYF; j_call: TRBJ1-3; v_call: TRBV5-1; d_call: TRBD1; clone_size: .
cdr3_nt: TGCAGCGTTGGGCCGTCGCGCGGGACCTACGAGCAGTACTTC; cdr3_aa: CSVGPSRGTYEQYF; j_call: TRBJ2-7; v_call: TRBV29-1; d_call: .; clone_size: once
cdr3_nt: TGCGCCAGCAGCCAAGGGGGTCGGGGGAGGAACTCCTACGAGCAGTACTTC; cdr3_aa: CASSQGGRGRNSYEQYF; j_call: TRBJ2-7; v_call: TRBV4-1; d_call: .; clone_size: .
cdr3_nt: TGTGCCAGCAGCTTTAGCGGGGGCCTCTACGAGCAGTACTTC; cdr3_aa: CASSFSGGLYEQYF; j_call: TRBJ2-7; v_call: TRBV7-8; d_call: TRBD2; clone_size: .
cdr3_nt: TGTGCGCAACAGGGGGCAGGTGGAAACACCATATATTTT; cdr3_aa: CAQQGAGGNTIYF; j_call: TRBJ1-3; v_call: TRBV30; d_call: TRBD1; clone_size: once
cdr3_nt: TGTGCCAGCACTCGACATGGTCCAGCAATTTCCTATGGCTACACCTTC; cdr3_aa: CASTRHGPAISYGYTF; j_call: TRBJ1-2; v_call: TRBV28; d_call: .; clone_size: once
cdr3_nt: TGCGCCAGCAGGGGTTTAGTATCCTCTGGGACACCGAGGGGGAATTCACCCCTCCACTTT; cdr3_aa: CASRGLVSSGTPRGNSPLHF; j_call: TRBJ1-6; v_call: TRBV4-1; d_call: .; clone_size: .
cdr3_nt: TGTGCCAGCAGTAAAATCAGGGGAGGGGCAGATACGCAGTATTTT; cdr3_aa: CASSKIRGGADTQYF; j_call: TRBJ2-3; v_call: TRBV2; d_call: .; clone_size: .
cdr3_nt: TGTGCCAGCAGTGAGGGGCTTATGACAGGCCACGAGCAGTACTTC; cdr3_aa: CASSEGLMTGHEQYF; j_call: TRBJ2-7; v_call: TRBV25-1; d_call: .; clone_size: once
cdr3_nt: TGTGCCAGCAGTGAACTCATTAGTGTCGCCGAGCAGTACTTC; cdr3_aa: CASSELISVAEQYF; j_call: TRBJ2-7; v_call: TRBV6-1; d_call: .; clone_size: .
cdr3_nt: TGTGCCAGCAGTTCTAGCGGGCTCCAAGAGACCCAGTACTTC; cdr3_aa: CASSSSGLQETQYF; j_call: TRBJ2-5; v_call: TRBV6-6; d_call: TRBD2; clone_size: .
cdr3_nt: TGTGCCAGCAGTTTATATCAGGGAGGCTACACCTTC; cdr3_aa: CASSLYQGGYTF; j_call: TRBJ1-2; v_call: TRBV28; d_call: .; clone_size: .
cdr3_nt: TGTGCCTTATCCGGACAGGCTAACTATGGCTACACCTTC; cdr3_aa: CALSGQANYGYTF; j_call: TRBJ1-2; v_call: TRBV30; d_call: TRBD1; clone_size: .
cdr3_nt: TGTGCCAGCTCACCGAACAGACAGGGACGCTACGAGCAGTACTTC; cdr3_aa: CASSPNRQGRYEQYF; j_call: TRBJ2-7; v_call: TRBV18; d_call: TRBD1; clone_size: .
cdr3_nt: TGTGCCAGCAGCCTTGGACAGGGGGGAGAAGCTTTCTTT; cdr3_aa: CASSLGQGGEAFF; j_call: TRBJ1-1; v_call: TRBV28; d_call: TRBD1; clone_size: .
cdr3_nt: TGTGCCAGCAGTGCCTGGCGGGAGAGTGCATCAGATACGCAGTATTTT; cdr3_aa: CASSAWRESASDTQYF; j_call: TRBJ2-3; v_call: TRBV2; d_call: TRBD2; clone_size: .
cdr3_nt: TGTGCCAGTTCAAGGTCTTGGGGGGGGAATCAGCCCCAGCATTTT; cdr3_aa: CASSRSWGGNQPQHF; j_call: TRBJ1-5; v_call: TRBV6-1; d_call: .; clone_size: .
cdr3_nt: TGCGCCAGCAGCTTGGACAGGCAAGAGACCCAGTACTTC; cdr3_aa: CASSLDRQETQYF; j_call: TRBJ2-5; v_call: TRBV5-1; d_call: .; clone_size: .
cdr3_nt: TGTGCCAGCAGCCCGACAGGGATTGGCCCCACAGATACGCAGTATTTT; cdr3_aa: CASSPTGIGPTDTQYF; j_call: TRBJ2-3; v_call: TRBV5-4; d_call: TRBD1; clone_size: .
cdr3_nt: TGCAGCGTTGAAGAGGGACAGGGTTACACTGAAGCTTTCTTT; cdr3_aa: CSVEEGQGYTEAFF; j_call: TRBJ1-1; v_call: TRBV29-1; d_call: TRBD1; clone_size: .
cdr3_nt: TGTGCCAGCAGTCTGACAGTGAACACTGAAGCTTTCTTT; cdr3_aa: CASSLTVNTEAFF; j_call: TRBJ1-1; v_call: TRBV2; d_call: .; clone_size: few
cdr3_nt: TGTGCCAGCAGCCACTGGAACAGGGGGAATGAAAAACTGTTTTTT; cdr3_aa: CASSHWNRGNEKLFF; j_call: TRBJ1-4; v_call: TRBV5-4; d_call: TRBD1; clone_size: few
cdr3_nt: TGCGCCAGCAGTCTGCCCCGACAGGGCCAATACAACTACGAGCAGTACTTC; cdr3_aa: CASSLPRQGQYNYEQYF; j_call: TRBJ2-7; v_call: TRBV23-1; d_call: TRBD1; clone_size: .
cdr3_nt: TGTGAGGGACAGCTTAACTATGGCTACACCTTC; cdr3_aa: CEGQLNYGYTF; j_call: TRBJ1-2; v_call: TRBV6-1; d_call: TRBD1; clone_size: .
cdr3_nt: TGTGCCAGCAGCCACATTCAGGGGATCTTGGGCACAGATACGCAGTATTTT; cdr3_aa: CASSHIQGILGTDTQYF; j_call: TRBJ2-3; v_call: TRBV5-4; d_call: .; clone_size: .
cdr3_nt: TGTGCCATCAGGGGGCCAGGGGGCATCTACGAGCAGTACTTC; cdr3_aa: CAIRGPGGIYEQYF; j_call: TRBJ2-7; v_call: TRBV10-3; d_call: TRBD1; clone_size: once